This T cell receptor (beta chain) came from a study of blood T cells in healthy people across ages. Across the whole study: Every two T cells gave about one barcoded beta molecule via template switching. General observations from the study: A conclusive naive versus antigen-experienced comparison was prevented by the unsorted PBMCs. Estimates of diversity drawn from one million T cells were considered underestimates. Strong correlation was found linking TCR beta diversity to naive T cell percentage.

This clonotype has at least ten counts. Its cognate antigen is unknown. Alongside a J-beta primer mix, a sample-barcoded 5' primer served in a second PCR lasting about 6 to 12 cycles. Via MiXCR, TCRdb re-called the 5' RACE reads, giving one row per CDR3 protein. The sample comprises approximately 810,000 distinct CDR3 sequences, under 30% of which are singletons, and around 16% rests with the top ten. This receptor was identified in a woman at least 80 years old in good health. Sample: blood.

This chain's CDR3 is CASSLVDRANSPLHF. The CDR3 DNA follows: TGTGCCAGCAGCTTAGTCGACAGGGCCAATTCACCCCTCCACTTT. V usage is TRBV7-2 and J usage is TRBJ1-6; 7 bases match TRBD1. The CDR3 is made up of 15 amino acids. The germline V gene has CDR1 SGHTA and CDR2 FQGNSA. V shed 1 base and J 7 bases; nucleotides not matched to a gene: 4.